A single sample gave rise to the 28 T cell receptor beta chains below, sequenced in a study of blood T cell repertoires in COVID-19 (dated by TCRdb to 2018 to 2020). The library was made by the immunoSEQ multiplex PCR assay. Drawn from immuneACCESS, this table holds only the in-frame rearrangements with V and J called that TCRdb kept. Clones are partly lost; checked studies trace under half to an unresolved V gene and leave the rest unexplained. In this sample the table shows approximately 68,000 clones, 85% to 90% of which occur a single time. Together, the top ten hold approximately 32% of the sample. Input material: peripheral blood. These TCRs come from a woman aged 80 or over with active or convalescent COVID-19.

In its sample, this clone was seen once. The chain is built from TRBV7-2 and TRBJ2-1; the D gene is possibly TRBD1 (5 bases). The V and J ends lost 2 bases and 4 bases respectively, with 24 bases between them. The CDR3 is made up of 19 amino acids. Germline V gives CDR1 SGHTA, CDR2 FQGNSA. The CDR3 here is CASSLSDPAKGVFYNEQFF. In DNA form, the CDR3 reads TGTGCCAGCAGCTTATCGGATCCGGCAAAAGGGGTCTTTTACAATGAGCAGTTCTTC.

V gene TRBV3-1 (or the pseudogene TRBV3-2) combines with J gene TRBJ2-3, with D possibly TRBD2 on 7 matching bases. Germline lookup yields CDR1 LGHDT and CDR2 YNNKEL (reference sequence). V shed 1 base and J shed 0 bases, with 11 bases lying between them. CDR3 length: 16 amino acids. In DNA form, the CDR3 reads TGTGCCAGCAGCCAAGTGCGGGGGCCTAGCACAGATACGCAGTATTTT. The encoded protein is CASSQVRGPSTDTQYF.

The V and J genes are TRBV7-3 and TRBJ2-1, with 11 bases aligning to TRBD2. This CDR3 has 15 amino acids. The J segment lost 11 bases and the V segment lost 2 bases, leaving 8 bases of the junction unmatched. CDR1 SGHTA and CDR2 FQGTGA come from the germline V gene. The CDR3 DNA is TGTGCCAGCAGCTTAGGGCTAGCGGGGGGCCGTCAGCAGTTCTTC. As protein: CASSLGLAGGRQQFF.

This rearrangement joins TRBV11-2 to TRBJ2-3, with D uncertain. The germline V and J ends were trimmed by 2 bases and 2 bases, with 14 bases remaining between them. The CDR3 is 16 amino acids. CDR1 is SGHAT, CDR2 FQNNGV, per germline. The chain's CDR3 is CASSLNIGGITDTQYF. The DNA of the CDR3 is TGTGCCAGCAGCTTAAATATTGGCGGTATCACAGATACGCAGTATTTT. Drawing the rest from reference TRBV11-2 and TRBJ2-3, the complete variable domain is EAGVAQSPRYKIIEKRQSVAFWCNPISGHATLYWYQQILGQGPKLLIQFQNNGVVDDSQLPKDRFSAERLKGVDSTLKIQPAKLEDSAVYLCASSLNIGGITDTQYFGPGTRLTVL.

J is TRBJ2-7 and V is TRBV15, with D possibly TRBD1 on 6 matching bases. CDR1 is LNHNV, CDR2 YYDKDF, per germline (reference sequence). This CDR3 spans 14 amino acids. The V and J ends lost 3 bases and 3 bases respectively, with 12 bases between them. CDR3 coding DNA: TGTGCCACCAGCAGCCGGGACACCTTCTACGAGCAGTACTTC. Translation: CATSSRDTFYEQYF.

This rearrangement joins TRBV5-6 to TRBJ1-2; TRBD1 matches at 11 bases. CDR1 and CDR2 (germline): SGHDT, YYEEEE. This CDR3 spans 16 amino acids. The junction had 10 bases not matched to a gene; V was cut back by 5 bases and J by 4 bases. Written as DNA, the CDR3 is TGTGCCAGCAGTAACCAATGGACAGGGGGCAGCTATGGCTACACCTTC. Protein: CASSNQWTGGSYGYTF.

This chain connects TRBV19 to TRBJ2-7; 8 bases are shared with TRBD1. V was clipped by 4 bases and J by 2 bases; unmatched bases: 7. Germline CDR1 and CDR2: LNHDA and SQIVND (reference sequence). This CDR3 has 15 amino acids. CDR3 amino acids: CASSKPGTGAYEQYF. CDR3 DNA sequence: TGTGCCAGTAGTAAACCCGGGACAGGTGCCTACGAGCAGTACTTC.

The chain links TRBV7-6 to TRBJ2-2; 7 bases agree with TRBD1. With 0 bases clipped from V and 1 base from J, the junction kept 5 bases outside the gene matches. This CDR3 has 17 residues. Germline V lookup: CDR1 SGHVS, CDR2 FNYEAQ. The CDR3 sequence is CASSLAVAGGNTGELFF. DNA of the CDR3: TGTGCCAGCAGCTTAGCTGTTGCAGGGGGGAACACCGGGGAGCTGTTTTTT.

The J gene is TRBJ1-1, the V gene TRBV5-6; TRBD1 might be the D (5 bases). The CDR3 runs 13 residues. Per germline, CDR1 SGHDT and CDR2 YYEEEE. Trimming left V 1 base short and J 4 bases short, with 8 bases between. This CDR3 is CASSLTGITEAFF. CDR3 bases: TGTGCCAGCAGCTTGACAGGAATCACTGAAGCTTTCTTT.

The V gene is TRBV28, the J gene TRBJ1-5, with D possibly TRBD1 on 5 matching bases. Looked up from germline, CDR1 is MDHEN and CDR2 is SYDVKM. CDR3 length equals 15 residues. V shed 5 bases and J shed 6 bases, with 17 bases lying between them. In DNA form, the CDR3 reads TGTGCCAGCAGTCGACGGGGAGGGGAGGGTCAGCCCCAGCATTTT. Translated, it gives CASSRRGGEGQPQHF.

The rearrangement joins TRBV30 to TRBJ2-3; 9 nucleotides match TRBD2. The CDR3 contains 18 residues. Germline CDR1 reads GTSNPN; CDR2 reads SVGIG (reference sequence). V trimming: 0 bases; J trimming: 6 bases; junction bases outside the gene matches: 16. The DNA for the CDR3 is TGTGCCTGGAGTGTATGGCGGGGACTAGCAGACCGAGGGGATACGCAGTATTTT. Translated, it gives CAWSVWRGLADRGDTQYF.

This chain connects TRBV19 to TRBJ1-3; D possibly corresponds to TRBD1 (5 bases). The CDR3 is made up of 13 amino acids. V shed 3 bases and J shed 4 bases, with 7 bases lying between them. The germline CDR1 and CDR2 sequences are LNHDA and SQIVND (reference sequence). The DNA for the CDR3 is TGTGCCAGTAGTATGACAGCCGGAAACACCATATATTTT. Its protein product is CASSMTAGNTIYF.

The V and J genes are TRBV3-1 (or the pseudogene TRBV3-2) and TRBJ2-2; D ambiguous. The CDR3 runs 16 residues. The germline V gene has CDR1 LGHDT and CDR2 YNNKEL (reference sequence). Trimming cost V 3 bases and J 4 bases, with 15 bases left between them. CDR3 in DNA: TGTGCCAGCAGCCACAGGCAGAATTTCGGCACCGGGGAGCTGTTTTTT. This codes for CASSHRQNFGTGELFF.

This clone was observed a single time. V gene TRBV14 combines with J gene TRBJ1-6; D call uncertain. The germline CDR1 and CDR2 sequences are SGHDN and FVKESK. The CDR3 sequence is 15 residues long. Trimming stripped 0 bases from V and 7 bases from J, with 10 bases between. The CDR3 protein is CASSQDLAGNSPLHF. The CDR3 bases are TGTGCCAGCAGCCAAGATCTGGCGGGAAATTCACCCCTCCACTTT.

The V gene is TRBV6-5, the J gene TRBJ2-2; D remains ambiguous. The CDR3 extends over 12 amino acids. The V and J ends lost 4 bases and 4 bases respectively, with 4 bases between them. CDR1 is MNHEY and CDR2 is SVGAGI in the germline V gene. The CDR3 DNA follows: TGTGCCAGCAGTTTGGCCACCGGGGAGCTGTTTTTT. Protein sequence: CASSLATGELFF.

This CDR3 is CASSARGTDTQYF. CDR3 nucleotide sequence: TGTGCCAGCAGTGCCCGGGGCACAGATACGCAGTATTTT. The chain joins TRBV27 to TRBJ2-3, with D unresolved. Germline V gene sequence: CDR1 MNHEY, CDR2 SMNVEV (reference sequence). The CDR3 extends over 13 amino acids. Trimming took off 5 bases at V and 1 base at J, with 7 bases between the two ends.

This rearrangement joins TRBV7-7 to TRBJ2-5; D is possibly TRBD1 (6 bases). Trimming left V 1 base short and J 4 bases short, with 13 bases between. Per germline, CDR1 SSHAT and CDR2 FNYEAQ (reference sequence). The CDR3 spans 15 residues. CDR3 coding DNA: TGTGCCAGCAGCTTAGGGGTCAGGGGTGGAGAGACCCAGTACTTC. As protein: CASSLGVRGGETQYF.

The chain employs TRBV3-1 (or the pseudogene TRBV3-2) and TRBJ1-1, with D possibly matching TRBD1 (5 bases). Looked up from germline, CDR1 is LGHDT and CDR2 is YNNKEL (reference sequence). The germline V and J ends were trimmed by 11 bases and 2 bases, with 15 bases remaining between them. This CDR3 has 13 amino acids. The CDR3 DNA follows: TGTGCCTCGCGGGGGTCGCTCAACACTGAAGCTTTCTTT. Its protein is CASRGSLNTEAFF.

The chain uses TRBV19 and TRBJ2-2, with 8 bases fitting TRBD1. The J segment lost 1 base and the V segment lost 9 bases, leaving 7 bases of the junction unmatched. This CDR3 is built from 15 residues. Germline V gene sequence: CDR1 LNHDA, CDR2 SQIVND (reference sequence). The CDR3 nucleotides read TGTGCCAGCCGAGGACAGGGCTGGAACACCGGGGAGCTGTTTTTT. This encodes CASRGQGWNTGELFF. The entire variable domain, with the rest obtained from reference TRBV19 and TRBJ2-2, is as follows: DGGITQSPKYLFRKEGQNVTLSCEQNLNHDAMYWYRQDPGQGLRLIYYSQIVNDFQKGDIAEGYSVSREKKESFPLTVTSAQKNPTAFYLCASRGQGWNTGELFFGEGSRLTVL.

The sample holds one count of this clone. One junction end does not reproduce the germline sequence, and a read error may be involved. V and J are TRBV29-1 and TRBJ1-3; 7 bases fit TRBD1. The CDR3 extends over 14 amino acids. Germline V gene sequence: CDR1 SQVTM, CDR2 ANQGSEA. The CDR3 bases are TGCAGCGCCGAGGGTTACAGGGGAGGAAAGACCATATATTTT. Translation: CSAEGYRGGKTIYF.

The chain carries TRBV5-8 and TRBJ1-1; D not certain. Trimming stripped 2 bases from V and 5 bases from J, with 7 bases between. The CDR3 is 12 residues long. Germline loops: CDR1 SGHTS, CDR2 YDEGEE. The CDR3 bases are TGTGCCAGCAGCTTCCGGGGAACTGAAGCTTTCTTT. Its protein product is CASSFRGTEAFF.

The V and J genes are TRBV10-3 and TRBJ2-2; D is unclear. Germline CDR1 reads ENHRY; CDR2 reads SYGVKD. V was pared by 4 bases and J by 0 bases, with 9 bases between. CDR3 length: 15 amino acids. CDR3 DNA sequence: TGTGCCATCAGTGCTACGGTGCCGAACACCGGGGAGCTGTTTTTT. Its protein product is CAISATVPNTGELFF.

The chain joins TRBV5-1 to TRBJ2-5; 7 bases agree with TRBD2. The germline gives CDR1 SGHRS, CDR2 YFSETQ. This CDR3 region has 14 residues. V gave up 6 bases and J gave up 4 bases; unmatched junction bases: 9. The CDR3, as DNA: TGCGCCAGCATCCGGGGAGGGGTCCCAGAGACCCAGTACTTC. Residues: CASIRGGVPETQYF.

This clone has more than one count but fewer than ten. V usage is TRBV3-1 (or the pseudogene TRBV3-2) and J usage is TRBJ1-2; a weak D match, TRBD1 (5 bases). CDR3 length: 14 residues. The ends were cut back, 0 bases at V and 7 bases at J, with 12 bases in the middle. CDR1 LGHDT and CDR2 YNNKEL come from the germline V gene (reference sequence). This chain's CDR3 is CASSQDSRGGGYTF. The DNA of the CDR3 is TGTGCCAGCAGCCAAGATAGTAGGGGTGGTGGCTACACCTTC.

The CDR3: CASSTTVNYGYTF. The CDR3 coding sequence is TGCGCCAGCAGCACGACAGTTAACTATGGCTACACCTTC. The chain links TRBV5-1 to TRBJ1-2, with a tentative D call TRBD1 (5 bases). CDR1 and CDR2 (germline): SGHRS, YFSETQ. Trimming took 4 bases from V and 1 from J, leaving 8 bases between them. The CDR3 has 13 residues.

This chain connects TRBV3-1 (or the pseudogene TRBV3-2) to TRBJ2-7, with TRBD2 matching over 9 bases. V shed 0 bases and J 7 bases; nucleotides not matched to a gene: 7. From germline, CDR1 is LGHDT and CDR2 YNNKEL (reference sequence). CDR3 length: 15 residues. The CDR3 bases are TGTGCCAGCAGCCAAGATCCTAGCGGGGCCCGGGAGCAGTACTTC. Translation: CASSQDPSGAREQYF.

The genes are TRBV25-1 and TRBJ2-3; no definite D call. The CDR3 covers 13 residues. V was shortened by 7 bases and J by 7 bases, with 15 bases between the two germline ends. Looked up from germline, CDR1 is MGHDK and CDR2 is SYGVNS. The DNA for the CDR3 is TGTGCCAGCATCAGATCGGGTGGAAATACGCAGTATTTT. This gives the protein CASIRSGGNTQYF.

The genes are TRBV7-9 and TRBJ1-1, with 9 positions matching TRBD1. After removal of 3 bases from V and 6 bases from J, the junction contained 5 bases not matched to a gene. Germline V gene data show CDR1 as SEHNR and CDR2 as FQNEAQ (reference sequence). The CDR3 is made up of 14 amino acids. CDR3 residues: CASSFPGQGPEAFF. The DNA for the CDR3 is TGTGCCAGCAGCTTTCCGGGACAGGGCCCTGAAGCTTTCTTT.